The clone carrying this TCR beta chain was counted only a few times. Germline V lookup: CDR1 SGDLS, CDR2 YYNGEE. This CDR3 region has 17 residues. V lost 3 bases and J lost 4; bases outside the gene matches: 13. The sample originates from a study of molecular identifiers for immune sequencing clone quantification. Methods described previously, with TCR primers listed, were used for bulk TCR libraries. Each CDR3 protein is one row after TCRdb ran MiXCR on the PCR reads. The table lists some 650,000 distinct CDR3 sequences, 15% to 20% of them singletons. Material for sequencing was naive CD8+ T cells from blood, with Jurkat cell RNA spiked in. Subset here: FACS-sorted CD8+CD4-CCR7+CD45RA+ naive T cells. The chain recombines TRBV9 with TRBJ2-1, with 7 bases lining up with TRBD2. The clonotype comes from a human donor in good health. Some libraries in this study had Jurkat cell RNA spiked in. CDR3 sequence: CASSEESAGVGYNEQFF. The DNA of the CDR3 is TGTGCCAGCAGCGAGGAATCTGCGGGGGTGGGTTACAATGAGCAGTTCTTC.